Below are 20 T cell receptor beta chains sequenced from a single sample in a study of T-cell reconstitution after alpha-beta-depleted transplantation in children. Unique molecular identifiers were incorporated during preparation of the TCRbeta library. TCRdb re-analysed the PCR reads in MiXCR, keeping a single row per CDR3 protein. The sample shows about 300,000 distinct CDR3 sequences, around 9.1% of them seen only once. Sequencing used PBMCs, obtained before TCRalphabeta/CD19-depleted stem cell transplant. The receptors were sampled from a boy younger than two with acute myeloid leukemia, due to receive a stem cell transplant.

V is TRBV5-1 and J is TRBJ2-7, with TRBD1 identical over 7 bases. V was pared by 0 bases and J by 2 bases, with 5 bases of the junction left unmatched. Germline V lookup: CDR1 SGHRS, CDR2 YFSETQ. The length of the CDR3 is 15 residues. The CDR3 region has the DNA TGCGCCAGCAGCTTGGACAGGGGCCACACCTACGAGCAGTACTTC. Encoded protein: CASSLDRGHTYEQYF.

This clonotype has at least ten counts. The V and J genes are TRBV6-5 and TRBJ1-6; no clear D gene. Trimming shortened V by 0 bases and J by 3 bases, and 6 bases separated the two germline ends. The CDR3 contains 15 residues. The V gene's germline CDR1 is MNHEY and CDR2 SVGAGI. Here the CDR3 reads CASSYSGSYNSPLHF. The CDR3 DNA reads TGTGCCAGCAGTTACTCTGGCAGCTATAATTCACCCCTCCACTTT.

This clonotype was seen many times. The rearrangement links TRBV20-1 to TRBJ2-5, with TRBD2 matching 11 bases. V was clipped by 4 bases and J by 1 base; unmatched bases: 5. CDR1 is DFQATT and CDR2 is SNEGSKA in the germline V gene (reference sequence). The CDR3 covers 15 residues. For the CDR3, the DNA is TGCAGTGCTACTCGACTAGCGGGGCGCCAAGAGACCCAGTACTTC. Amino acids: CSATRLAGRQETQYF.

This clonotype was counted at least ten times. The gene calls are TRBV12-3 or TRBV12-4 and TRBJ1-3; D gene ambiguous. Trimming removed 3 bases at V and 0 bases at J, with 9 bases between. The CDR3 extends over 15 amino acids. As DNA, the CDR3 is TGTGCCAGCAGTTTCGCGCTAGACTCTGGAAACACCATATATTTT. This translates into CASSFALDSGNTIYF.

The rearrangement joins TRBV20-1 to TRBJ1-5; no clear D gene. Germline values: CDR1 DFQATT, CDR2 SNEGSKA (reference sequence). The V gene lost 7 bases and the J gene lost 7 bases, with 14 bases spanning the gap. The CDR3 extends over 12 amino acids. The CDR3 nucleotides read TGCAGTGTCCAGGAGACTCTCCAGCCCCAGCATTTT. Translated: CSVQETLQPQHF.

As regards this clonotype: At one end, the junction sequence differs from germline, possibly due to a read error. The chain links TRBV7-8 to TRBJ2-3, with 8 nucleotides matching TRBD2. The CDR3 contains 14 residues. CDR1 and CDR2 from the germline V gene are SGHVS and FQNEAQ. As DNA, the CDR3 is TGTGCCAGCAGCTTAGCGCAGGTGGTAGCGGGGCCGGCATTT. Translated, it gives CASSLAQVVAGPAF.

This clonotype was observed many times. This chain uses TRBV5-1 with TRBJ2-7; D unresolved. The CDR3 sequence is 16 residues long. Germline V gene data show CDR1 as SGHRS and CDR2 as YFSETQ. Trimming removed 0 bases from V and 0 bases from J, with 13 bases in between. The CDR3 reads CASSLDPRSSSYEQYF. The CDR3 DNA is TGCGCCAGCAGCTTGGACCCCCGGTCGAGCTCCTACGAGCAGTACTTC.

Many counts were recorded for this clonotype. The V call is TRBV7-9, the J call TRBJ1-2; tentatively, D is TRBD1 (5 bases). This CDR3 has 14 amino acids. Between the trimmed V and J ends, which lost 1 base and 6 bases, there was a span of 12 bases. Germline V gene data show CDR1 as SEHNR and CDR2 as FQNEAQ (reference sequence). The CDR3 sequence: CASSLVGGADGYTF. CDR3 bases: TGTGCCAGCAGCTTAGTCGGGGGAGCGGATGGCTACACCTTC.

This clonotype has ten or more counts. The chain joins TRBV20-1 to TRBJ2-7, with 7 bases identical to TRBD2. CDR1 is DFQATT and CDR2 is SNEGSKA in the germline V gene (reference sequence). This CDR3 region has 11 residues. The ends lost 3 bases at V and 6 bases at J; junction bases unmatched: 2. The CDR3 sequence: CSARGGGEQYF. The CDR3 DNA sequence: TGCAGTGCTAGGGGCGGGGGCGAGCAGTACTTC.

In its sample, this clonotype was seen many times. In nucleotides, the CDR3 is TGCGCCAGCAGCCGACAGGAAGGTAACTACGAGCAGTACTTC. Protein product: CASSRQEGNYEQYF. The chain employs TRBV5-1 and TRBJ2-7; TRBD1 is a possible D gene (6 bases). Trimming cost V 4 bases and J 3 bases, with 14 bases left between them. Germline assignment: CDR1 SGHRS and CDR2 YFSETQ. This CDR3 has 14 residues.

This chain connects TRBV3-1 to TRBJ2-1; TRBD2 aligns across 10 bases. J gave up 6 bases and V 1 base, and 9 bases lay outside the gene matches. Germline V CDR1 and CDR2: LGHDT, YNNKEL (reference sequence). The CDR3 consists of 17 residues. This chain's CDR3 is CASSQGPSGRRANEQFF. CDR3 sequence (DNA): TGTGCCAGCAGCCAAGGGCCTAGCGGGAGAAGGGCCAATGAGCAGTTCTTC.

In the case of this clonotype: A much larger clone lies one base from this, so it may be a read error. The chain has TRBV5-1 and TRBJ2-7; 8 bases line up with TRBD2. The CDR3 length is 15 residues. Germline V gene lookup returns CDR1 SGHRS and CDR2 YFSETQ. The CDR3 loop reads CASSLAERGIYEPYF. CDR3 in DNA: TGCGCCAGCAGCTTGGCCGAGCGGGGGATCTACGAGCCGTACTTC. Looking up the rest from reference TRBV5-1 and TRBJ2-7 gives the full variable domain: KAGVTQTPRYLIKTRGQQVTLSCSPISGHRSVSWYQQTPGQGLQFLFEYFSETQRNKGNFPGRFSGRQFSNSRSEMNVSTLELGDSALYLCASSLAERGIYEPYFGPGTRLTVT.

This clonotype was picked up many times. As DNA, the CDR3 is TGTGCCAGCAGCTTAGATCCCCCGGGACGGACCTACGAGCAGTACTTC. It yields the protein CASSLDPPGRTYEQYF. The gene calls are TRBV11-2 and TRBJ2-7, with D possibly being TRBD1 or TRBD2 (5 bases each). Trimming pared 0 bases from V and 2 bases from J, leaving 14 bases between. This CDR3 spans 16 amino acids. From germline, CDR1 is SGHAT and CDR2 FQNNGV.

This clonotype was seen at least ten times. V is TRBV29-1 and J is TRBJ1-2; D gene unclear. Germline lookup yields CDR1 SQVTM and CDR2 ANQGSEA. The CDR3 extends over 15 amino acids. The V end lost 3 bases, the J end lost 8 bases, and 22 bases lay between the germline ends. CDR3 amino acids: CSVEGKGDGDYGYTF. The DNA for the CDR3 is TGCAGCGTTGAGGGGAAGGGTGATGGGGATTACGGCTACACCTTC.

This clonotype was seen many times. CDR3 sequence (DNA): TGTGCCAGCAGTGCACACTGGGATAGCTCCTACAATGAGCAGTTCTTC. The encoded protein is CASSAHWDSSYNEQFF. The rearrangement uses TRBV25-1 and TRBJ2-1, with D uncertain. V lost 4 bases to trimming and J lost 0 bases, with 13 bases between them. This CDR3 has 16 amino acids. Germline V CDR1 and CDR2: MGHDK, SYGVNS.

This clonotype was found many times. The chain joins TRBV6-1 to TRBJ1-6; 9 nucleotides line up with TRBD1. This CDR3 comprises 13 residues. Germline CDR1 is MNHNS and CDR2 is SASEGT. V was clipped by 5 bases and J by 9 bases; unmatched bases: 2. The CDR3 region has the DNA TGTGCCAGCAGTCGACAGGGGGGTTCACCCCTCCACTTT. It codes for CASSRQGGSPLHF.

This clonotype was recorded at least ten times. The chain uses TRBV7-2 and TRBJ1-6, with D perhaps matching TRBD1 (5 bases). CDR1 and CDR2 (germline): SGHTA, FQGNSA. With 4 bases removed from V and 6 bases from J, the gap between germline ends came to 13 bases. The CDR3 contains 15 residues. The CDR3 sequence: CASSSSGTFNSPLHF. CDR3 coding DNA: TGTGCCAGCAGCTCCTCCGGGACCTTTAATTCACCCCTCCACTTT.

The table lists this clonotype with many counts. The V and J genes are TRBV7-2 and TRBJ2-5, with TRBD2 identical over 9 bases. V was clipped by 4 bases and J by 6 bases; unmatched bases: 9. CDR1 and CDR2 from the germline V gene are SGHTA and FQGNSA. The CDR3 sequence is 15 residues long. The CDR3 loop is CASSSPGLAAQTQYF. CDR3 DNA sequence: TGTGCCAGCAGCTCACCGGGACTAGCAGCACAGACCCAGTACTTC.

This clonotype was recorded many times. The chain couples TRBV3-1 to TRBJ2-2, with D uncertain. The CDR3 spans 12 residues. The germline V gene encodes CDR1 LGHDT and CDR2 YNNKEL (reference sequence). The V end was cut by 4 bases, the J end by 6 bases, with 6 bases between. CDR3 in amino acids: CASSPSAGELFF. DNA for the CDR3: TGTGCCAGCAGCCCCTCGGCCGGGGAGCTGTTTTTT.

This clonotype was seen ten or more times. This chain connects TRBV29-1 to TRBJ1-1; D is possibly TRBD1 (5 bases). The V gene's germline CDR1 is SQVTM and CDR2 ANQGSEA. The V gene lost 7 bases and the J gene lost 10 bases, with 16 bases spanning the gap. The CDR3 is made up of 11 amino acids. CDR3 DNA: TGCAGCGCCGATAGGTCGGGGGGAGCTTTCTTT. It yields the protein CSADRSGGAFF. The full variable domain, its missing parts supplied by reference TRBV29-1 and TRBJ1-1, is SAVISQKPSRDICQRGTSLTIQCQVDSQVTMMFWYRQQPGQSLTLIATANQGSEATYESGFVIDKFPISRPNLTFSTLTVSNMSPEDSSIYLCSADRSGGAFFGQGTRLTVV.